Here is one TCR beta chain with its context. The identical CDR3 is also encoded by other nucleotide sequences in the sample. This sample is drawn from a study of shared clonotypes between healthy human individuals. Study summary: Researchers assigned three CD4 naive, three CD4 memory, two CD8 naive and one CD8 memory plate to each donor.

The V end was cut by 3 bases, the J end by 2 bases, with 11 bases between. The CDR3 totals 14 residues. The germline V gene has CDR1 KGHSH and CDR2 LQKENI. Donors included only healthy HIV-negative adults lacking recent acute infections or vaccinations. The authors loaded approximately 220 ng DNA, about 30,000 T cell genomes, into sorted-subset replicate PCRs. Libraries were prepared by immunoSEQ multiplex PCR; TCRdb keeps only in-frame clonotypes and omits some of them. The sample has some 2.1 million clones, about 95% seen once; the top ten hold 0.13%. The sequence was collected from a man aged 18 to 35 in good health. Sequenced: naive CD4+ T cells sorted from blood. Subset here: CD45RA+ positively selected. The V call is TRBV18, the J call TRBJ2-7; D may match TRBD1 or TRBD2 (5 bases each). The CDR3 DNA reads as TGTGCCAGCTCACCTCGGGACGGTACCTACGAGCAGTACTTC. Its translation: CASSPRDGTYEQYF.